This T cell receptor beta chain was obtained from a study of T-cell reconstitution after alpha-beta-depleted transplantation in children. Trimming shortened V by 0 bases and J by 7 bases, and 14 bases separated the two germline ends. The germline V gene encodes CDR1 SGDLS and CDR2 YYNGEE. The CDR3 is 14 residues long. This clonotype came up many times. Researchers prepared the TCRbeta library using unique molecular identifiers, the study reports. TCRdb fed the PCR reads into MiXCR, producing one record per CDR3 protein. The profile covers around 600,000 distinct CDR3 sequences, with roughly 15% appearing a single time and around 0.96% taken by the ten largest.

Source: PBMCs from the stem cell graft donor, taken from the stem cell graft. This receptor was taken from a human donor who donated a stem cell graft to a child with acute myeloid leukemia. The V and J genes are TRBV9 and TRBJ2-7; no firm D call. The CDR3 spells CASSVDPSPTEQYF. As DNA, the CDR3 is TGTGCCAGCAGCGTAGATCCGAGTCCTACGGAGCAGTACTTC.